These 22 T cell receptor beta chains originate from one sample sequenced in a study of T cells in localized non-small cell lung cancer. The assay was immunoSEQ multiplex PCR, and TCRdb's table has in-frame clones only and misses some. This table holds 1,500 to 2,000 clones, 20% to 25% found once. The specimen was lung tumor tissue, collected before any cancer treatment. The source is a male donor at least 60 years old with stage II lung adenocarcinoma.

This clone came up many times. The chain is built from TRBV11-3 and TRBJ2-2, with D unclear. The germline gives CDR1 SGHNT, CDR2 YENEEA. V gave up 4 bases and J gave up 2 bases, with 17 bases separating them. This CDR3 has 17 amino acids. The CDR3 region is CASSSFLTGPNTGELFF. The CDR3 coding sequence is TGTGCCAGCAGCTCTTTCCTTACCGGGCCCAACACCGGGGAGCTGTTTTTT. Full variable domain (remainder filled in from reference TRBV11-3 and TRBJ2-2): EAGVVQSPRYKIIEKKQPVAFWCNPISGHNTLYWYLQNLGQGPELLIRYENEEAVDDSQLPKDRFSAERLKGVDSTLKIQPAELGDSAVYLCASSSFLTGPNTGELFFGEGSRLTVL.

This clone is medium-sized in the sample. The chain has TRBV6-8 and TRBJ1-2; maybe TRBD1 (5 bases). Trimming shortened V by 5 bases and J by 8 bases, and 21 bases separated the two germline ends. Germline CDR1 reads MNHGY; CDR2 reads SAAAGT. The CDR3 consists of 15 residues. The CDR3 here is CASSPRGGGAGGYTF. The CDR3 DNA follows: TGTGCCAGCAGTCCCCGGGGTGGAGGGGCAGGAGGCTACACCTTC.

This clone has just a few counts. The V and J genes are TRBV6-8 and TRBJ2-1, with 14 bases matching TRBD2. Losses at the gene ends were 6 bases for V and 4 bases for J; bases not matched to a gene: 14. This CDR3 has 19 amino acids. The germline V gene encodes CDR1 MNHGY and CDR2 SAAAGT. In DNA form, the CDR3 reads TGTGCCAGCAGCGTTGCATTGGGACTAGCGGGAGTGTTTTACAATGAGCAGTTCTTC. Translated: CASSVALGLAGVFYNEQFF.

This clone is categorized as large. The CDR3 DNA reads as TGTGCCAGCAGTTACCTTGGACCAAACAACTACGAGCAGTACTTC. Translation: CASSYLGPNNYEQYF. V usage is TRBV6-8 and J usage is TRBJ2-7; no definite D call. Per germline, CDR1 MNHGY and CDR2 SAAAGT. Trimming cost V 2 bases and J 3 bases, with 14 bases left between them. The CDR3 is made up of 15 amino acids.

V gene TRBV11-3 combines with J gene TRBJ1-6, with TRBD1 as a possible D gene (5 bases). The V gene lost 4 bases and the J gene lost 4 bases, with 8 bases spanning the gap. The CDR3 contains 14 residues. Germline-derived CDR1 and CDR2 are SGHNT and YENEEA. The CDR3 here is CASSSTGYNSPLHF. Here the CDR3 DNA reads TGTGCCAGCAGCTCCACAGGATATAATTCACCCCTCCACTTT.

This clone has more than one count but fewer than ten. This chain joins TRBV9 and TRBJ2-2; D is unclear. CDR1 is SGDLS and CDR2 is YYNGEE in the germline V gene. The CDR3 is 14 residues long. The V end was cut by 0 bases, the J end by 6 bases, with 9 bases between. As DNA, the CDR3 is TGTGCCAGCAGCGTAGGGGCAAGTTCCGGGGAGCTGTTTTTT. It yields the protein CASSVGASSGELFF. Combining the CDR3 with reference TRBV9 and TRBJ2-2 gives the whole variable domain DSGVTQTPKHLITATGQRVTLRCSPRSGDLSVYWYQQSLDQGLQFLIQYYNGEERAKGNILERFSAQQFPDLHSELNLSSLELGDSALYFCASSVGASSGELFFGEGSRLTVL.

A few counts support this clone. The chain couples TRBV1 to TRBJ2-1; the table names TRBD2, a call not compared with the DNA. TRBV1 is a pseudogene locus. CDR3 size: 16 residues. CDR3 residues: CASSQDAGTSGREQFF. CDR3 in DNA: TGCGCCAGCAGCCAAGATGCGGGGACTAGCGGGAGGGAGCAGTTCTTC.

This clone is labeled medium-sized. The rearrangement joins TRBV9 to TRBJ2-3; 11 bases line up with TRBD2. This CDR3 region has 16 residues. CDR1 and CDR2 from the germline V gene are SGDLS and YYNGEE. V was pared by 3 bases and J by 2 bases, with 5 bases of the junction left unmatched. The CDR3 DNA reads as TGTGCCAGCAGCGGCGGGACTAGCGGACTCACAGATACGCAGTATTTT. Translation gives CASSGGTSGLTDTQYF.

This clone is termed medium-sized. The V call is TRBV9, the J call TRBJ2-2; D might be TRBD1 (5 bases). The CDR3 runs to 15 residues. V lost 5 bases, J lost 6 bases, and 17 bases lay in between. The germline V gene encodes CDR1 SGDLS and CDR2 YYNGEE. CDR3 sequence: CASSRVGAHPGELFF. Here the CDR3 DNA reads TGTGCCAGCAGTCGGGTTGGGGCGCACCCCGGGGAGCTGTTTTTT.

This clone occurred a few times. This chain connects TRBV11-3 to TRBJ2-7; 12 bases fit TRBD1. CDR3 length equals 16 residues. Germline-derived CDR1 and CDR2 are SGHNT and YENEEA. V was pared by 3 bases and J by 5 bases, with 8 bases of the junction left unmatched. The CDR3 DNA follows: TGTGCCAGCAGCTTGGGGACAGGGGGCTCCTACCACGAGCAGTACTTC. Its translation is CASSLGTGGSYHEQYF.

The chain has TRBV2 and TRBJ2-1, with a weak D call TRBD1 (5 bases). Per germline, CDR1 SNHLY and CDR2 FYNNEI. Trimming cost V 8 bases and J 3 bases, with 11 bases left between them. CDR3 length equals 13 residues. The CDR3 bases are TGTGCCAGCCGTGGGGCCTTCTACAATGAGCAGTTCTTC. Encoded protein: CASRGAFYNEQFF. The whole variable domain, filled in from reference TRBV2 and TRBJ2-1, reads EPEVTQTPSHQVTQMGQEVILRCVPISNHLYFYWYRQILGQKVEFLVSFYNNEISEKSEIFDDQFSVERPDGSNFTLKIRSTKLEDSAMYFCASRGAFYNEQFFGPGTRLTVL.

CDR3 amino acids: CASSPREGGGTEAFF. The DNA for the CDR3 is TGTGCCAGCTCACCACGAGAGGGAGGTGGAACTGAAGCTTTCTTT. The chain carries TRBV18 and TRBJ1-1; unclear D gene. This CDR3 is built from 15 residues. In germline, CDR1 is KGHSH, CDR2 LQKENI. Trimming removed 1 base at V and 5 bases at J, with 14 bases between.

This clone was recorded a few times. The V and J genes are TRBV23-1 and TRBJ2-5; D is possibly TRBD2 (6 bases). TRBV23-1 is placed among ORFs of uncertain function. This CDR3 spans 13 amino acids. V lost 7 bases and J 3 bases, leaving 12 bases between the germline ends. Written as DNA, the CDR3 is TGCGCCAGCACCTCTCGGGGGAAAGAGACCCAGTACTTC. It encodes CASTSRGKETQYF.

This clone ranks as medium-sized. The rearrangement joins TRBV28 to TRBJ2-7, with 15 nucleotides matching TRBD2. V was pared by 4 bases and J by 5 bases, with 6 bases of the junction left unmatched. Germline lookup yields CDR1 MDHEN and CDR2 SYDVKM. The CDR3 extends over 16 amino acids. CDR3 bases: TGTGCCAGCAGTTCTATGGGACTAGCGGGAGGACACGAGCAGTACTTC. It encodes CASSSMGLAGGHEQYF. The entire variable domain, with the rest obtained from reference TRBV28 and TRBJ2-7, is as follows: DVKVTQSSRYLVKRTGEKVFLECVQDMDHENMFWYRQDPGLGLRLIYFSYDVKMKEKGDIPEGYSVSREKKERFSLILESASTNQTSMYLCASSSMGLAGGHEQYFGPGTRLTVT.

This clone was counted a few times. V is TRBV30 and J is TRBJ1-1, with D uncertain. Trimming removed 3 bases at V and 5 bases at J, with 16 bases between. Germline CDR1 and CDR2: GTSNPN and SVGIG (reference sequence). This CDR3 has 14 amino acids. CDR3 bases: TGTGCCTGGAGCCTACTAAGTAGTGGGACTGAAGCTTTCTTT. This encodes CAWSLLSSGTEAFF.

The table lists this clone with a count of one. The rearrangement joins TRBV5-1 to TRBJ2-7; perhaps D is TRBD1 or TRBD2 (5 bases each). Germline V lookup: CDR1 SGHRS, CDR2 YFSETQ. The CDR3 totals 15 residues. Trimming took off 0 bases at V and 6 bases at J, with 16 bases between the two ends. The CDR3 DNA is TGCGCCAGCAGCTTGGCCGGGGAAGGGGTAGGCGAGCAGTACTTC. Translated, it gives CASSLAGEGVGEQYF.

This clone occurred a few times. This chain links TRBV11-3 with TRBJ2-2; TRBD1 is a possible D gene (5 bases). Trimming stripped 1 base from V and 6 bases from J, with 12 bases between. This CDR3 comprises 15 residues. In germline, CDR1 is SGHNT, CDR2 YENEEA. The CDR3 is CASSLVLGRAGELFF. CDR3 nucleotides: TGTGCCAGCAGCTTAGTGCTGGGGCGCGCCGGGGAGCTGTTTTTT.

The J gene is TRBJ1-2, the V gene TRBV9, with a tentative D call TRBD1 (5 bases). Trimming shortened V by 7 bases and J by 5 bases, and 15 bases separated the two germline ends. This CDR3 comprises 13 residues. Per the germline V gene, CDR1 is SGDLS and CDR2 is YYNGEE. Here the CDR3 reads CASLWGVRYGYTF. The CDR3 DNA reads TGTGCCAGCCTTTGGGGGGTACGGTATGGCTACACCTTC.

There are a few counts of this clone. The chain links TRBV1 to TRBJ2-5. TRBV1 is a listed pseudogene. This CDR3 has 14 amino acids. Here the CDR3 reads CASSQDWGGRTQYF. The CDR3 coding sequence is TGCGCCAGCAGCCAAGATTGGGGTGGAAGGACCCAGTACTTC.

A few counts support this clone. The chain is built from TRBV6-8 and TRBJ2-7; 7 nucleotides align to TRBD1. The trim removed 10 bases at V and 6 bases at J, leaving 15 bases unmatched. The CDR3 is 14 amino acids. Germline lookup yields CDR1 MNHGY and CDR2 SAAAGT. The DNA of the CDR3 is TGTGCCATCAACACAGGGGTCGGGCCCGGCGAGCAGTACTTC. It yields the protein CAINTGVGPGEQYF.

The V call is TRBV19, the J call TRBJ1-2; tentatively, D is TRBD1 (5 bases). Deletions cut 6 bases from V and 1 base from J, with 15 bases between. CDR1 and CDR2 (germline): LNHDA, SQIVND (reference sequence). The CDR3 runs 15 residues. In nucleotides, the CDR3 is TGTGCCAGTAGGGTAACGGGGGGATATAACTATGGCTACACCTTC. It translates to CASRVTGGYNYGYTF.

The V gene is TRBV29-1, the J gene TRBJ2-7; 8 positions agree with TRBD1. The CDR3 spans 13 residues. Germline V gives CDR1 SQVTM, CDR2 ANQGSEA. V dropped 7 bases and J dropped 0; count of bases not matched to a gene: 5. The DNA of the CDR3 is TGCAGCGCCGGACAGGGCAACTCCTACGAGCAGTACTTC. Translating it yields CSAGQGNSYEQYF.